This T cell receptor beta chain comes out of a study of patients and donors after allogeneic stem cell transplantation. TCRdb analysed the RT-PCR reads with MiXCR anew, one entry per CDR3 protein. The data contain approximately 99,000 distinct CDR3 sequences, roughly 37% of them seen just once; the ten biggest clones take up around 27%. The CDR3 runs 13 residues. The germline V gene encodes CDR1 SEHNR and CDR2 FQNEAQ (reference sequence). Trimming removed 4 bases from V and 7 bases from J, with 13 bases in between. The source of this sequence is a human donor who was either an allogeneic HSCT recipient or a stem cell or donor lymphocyte infusion donor (not recorded which). It is not recorded whose cells these are; they may come from a transplant donor. The source material was blood, either unsorted or a sorted T cell fraction (not recorded which). The V and J genes are TRBV7-9 and TRBJ1-1, with TRBD1 as a possible D gene (6 bases). CDR3 loop: CASSSRDILEAFF. In nucleotides, the CDR3 is TGTGCCAGCAGCTCTCGGGACATCCTTGAAGCTTTCTTT.